A single TCR beta chain is shown here with its context. What it recognizes is unknown. The CDR3 regions of TCR beta were amplified from RNA transcripts. Primed by the HTBI set, a first-round RT-PCR was run on the TCR CDR3. TCRdb re-called the multiplex PCR reads through MiXCR, storing one row per CDR3 protein. Of 450,000 to 500,000 distinct CDR3 sequences listed, approximately 23% are singletons. This sample was taken from a study of T cells in Graves' hyperthyroidism and ophthalmopathy. Study observations and caveats: The model anticipated ophthalmopathy a median about 7 months pre-onset. Among clonotypes expanded in thyroid above 0.001, most were also found in blood.

Patients were excluded because of uncontrolled infection, other autoimmune disease, pregnancy or lactation. Material for sequencing was blood. The receptor comes from a woman between 65 and 79 years old with Graves' ophthalmopathy.

The CDR3, as DNA: TGTGCCTCGGGATCCGGGACAGGGGAGGGCTACACCTTC. It specifies CASGSGTGEGYTF. V usage is TRBV10-3 and J usage is TRBJ1-2; 10 bases match TRBD1. Trimming removed 11 bases from V and 8 bases from J; junction bases left unmatched: 11. This CDR3 has 13 residues. The germline CDR1 and CDR2 sequences are ENHRY and SYGVKD.